Each of the 15 T cell receptor beta chains below was sequenced from the same sample in a study of vaccination and CD4 T cells after COVID-19. Which antigens these TCRs recognize remains unknown. Treatment given: approximately 9-day PBMC culture with coronavirus spike peptide pools or control peptides (ViraFEST assay). Scientists ran DNA taken from cultured CD4+ T cells through the Oncomine TCR Beta short-read assay for sequencing. TCRdb reanalysed the PCR reads using MiXCR and keeps one entry per CDR3 protein. The sample holds around 15,000 distinct CDR3 sequences, about 53% seen once. Sequences were derived from CD4+ T cells from blood, cultured in vitro, sampled before SARS-CoV-2 vaccination. The receptors stem from a human donor who had recovered from COVID-19.

This sequence joins TRBV27 and TRBJ2-5; 11 bases are a match to TRBD1. Germline V gene lookup returns CDR1 MNHEY and CDR2 SMNVEV (reference sequence). J lost 2 bases, V lost 6 bases, and 2 bases had no gene match. This CDR3 has 14 amino acids. The DNA of the CDR3 is TGTGCCAGCAGCCGGGACAGGGGGCAAGAGACCCAGTACTTC. Protein: CASSRDRGQETQYF.

J is TRBJ1-2 and V is TRBV6-2 or TRBV6-3, with TRBD1 matching over 8 bases. The V and J ends lost 6 bases and 8 bases, in that order; junction bases with no gene match: 11. The CDR3 runs to 14 residues. The V gene's germline CDR1 is MNHEY and CDR2 SVGEGT. CDR3 sequence: CASSRGQGLGGYTF. The DNA of the CDR3 is TGTGCCAGCAGCCGTGGACAGGGATTAGGAGGCTACACCTTC.

This chain uses TRBV5-1 with TRBJ1-2; 9 bases are shared with TRBD1. The CDR3 sequence is 15 residues long. Per germline, CDR1 SGHRS and CDR2 YFSETQ. Trimming removed 4 bases from V and 8 bases from J; junction bases left unmatched: 12. The CDR3 is CASSLDRGGLQGYTF. The CDR3 DNA follows: TGCGCCAGCAGCCTGGACAGGGGAGGATTGCAGGGCTACACCTTC.

This clonotype was picked up one time. The J gene is TRBJ2-3, the V gene TRBV11-3; 7 nucleotides line up with TRBD1. CDR3 length equals 15 residues. CDR1 SGHNT and CDR2 YENEEA come from the germline V gene. Trimming at V came to 0 bases and at J to 5 bases, leaving 5 bases not matched to a gene. CDR3 nucleotide sequence: TGTGCCAGCAGCTTAGAATCGGCAGGGGGAGATACGCAGTATTTT. It codes for CASSLESAGGDTQYF.

The V gene is TRBV23-1, the J gene TRBJ2-6; 7 nucleotides agree with TRBD2. TRBV23-1 is classed as an ORF, of uncertain function. V lost 6 bases and J lost 0; bases outside the gene matches: 20. This CDR3 has 21 amino acids. CDR3 sequence reads: CASSPRGPRDYSHSGANVLTF. The DNA for the CDR3 is TGCGCCAGCAGCCCACGGGGTCCAAGGGACTATTCGCACTCTGGGGCCAACGTCCTGACTTTC.

This chain joins TRBV10-1 and TRBJ2-2; 9 positions agree with TRBD1. Germline loops: CDR1 WNHNN, CDR2 SYGVQD (reference sequence). The CDR3 is 15 amino acids. Trimming cost V 4 bases and J 7 bases; bases outside gene matches: 7. The CDR3 DNA sequence: TGCGCCAGCAGTGGGGGGACAGGGCAAGACGGGGAGCTGTTTTTT. Translation gives CASSGGTGQDGELFF.

The chain recombines TRBV20-1 with TRBJ2-1; TRBD2 matches at 11 bases. Germline CDR1 and CDR2: DFQATT and SNEGSKA (reference sequence). CDR3 length: 17 amino acids. The V segment lost 4 bases and the J segment 4 bases; nucleotides outside the gene matches: 12. CDR3 loop: CSANPPLAGGLYNEQFF. The CDR3 region has the DNA TGCAGTGCTAATCCCCCCCTAGCGGGGGGCCTATACAATGAGCAGTTCTTC.

This clonotype was detected only once. The chain combines TRBV9 with TRBJ1-2, with a tentative D call TRBD1 (5 bases). From germline, CDR1 is SGDLS and CDR2 YYNGEE. The V end lost 4 bases, the J end lost 6 bases, and 16 bases lay between the germline ends. CDR3 length: 14 residues. CDR3 sequence: CASSPHGGPHGYTF. CDR3 in DNA: TGTGCCAGCAGCCCCCACGGGGGTCCCCATGGCTACACCTTC.

The DNA for the CDR3 is TGCAGTGCTAGCCTATCAGGGGCCTCCTACGAGCAGTACTTC. As protein: CSASLSGASYEQYF. The chain links TRBV20-1 to TRBJ2-7, with a tentative D call TRBD1 (6 bases). V was clipped by 3 bases and J by 0 bases, with 12 bases between them. Looked up from germline, CDR1 is DFQATT and CDR2 is SNEGSKA (reference sequence). The CDR3 covers 14 residues.

The chain joins TRBV12-3 or TRBV12-4 to TRBJ2-1; 8 bases map to TRBD2. The CDR3 covers 13 residues. J lost 6 bases, V lost 3 bases, and 1 base had no gene match. CDR3 region: CASSFTSGNEQFF. As DNA, the CDR3 is TGTGCCAGCAGTTTCACTAGCGGCAATGAGCAGTTCTTC.

The chain joins TRBV6-1 to TRBJ1-6; TRBD1 is a possible D gene (5 bases). The CDR3 has 14 residues. V dropped 3 bases and J dropped 9 bases, with 12 bases sitting between them. Germline V gene data show CDR1 as MNHNS and CDR2 as SASEGT. The CDR3 nucleotides read TGTGCCAGCAGTGATCGGTGGGGCACTTCACCCCTCCACTTT. Its translation: CASSDRWGTSPLHF.

V usage is TRBV6-1 and J usage is TRBJ1-6, with 7 bases aligning to TRBD1. Germline V gene data show CDR1 as MNHNS and CDR2 as SASEGT. V trimming: 8 bases; J trimming: 10 bases; junction bases outside the gene matches: 11. The CDR3 sequence is 14 residues long. The CDR3 loop is CASGNGQAQSPLHF. DNA for the CDR3: TGTGCCAGCGGAAACGGACAGGCCCAATCACCCCTCCACTTT.

The chain is built from TRBV19 and TRBJ1-1; 9 positions agree with TRBD1. Germline-derived CDR1 and CDR2 are LNHDA and SQIVND (reference sequence). The CDR3 loop spans 15 amino acids. V lost 6 bases to trimming and J lost 5 bases; unmatched junction nucleotides: 10. The CDR3 nucleotides read TGTGCCAGTAGCCCAAACAGGGGGCATGTTACTGAAGCTTTCTTT. Amino acid sequence: CASSPNRGHVTEAFF.

The chain uses TRBV7-9 and TRBJ1-1; D is possibly TRBD1 (6 bases). V was clipped by 5 bases and J by 1 base, with 11 bases between them. The CDR3 runs to 14 residues. Germline values: CDR1 SEHNR, CDR2 FQNEAQ (reference sequence). The DNA for the CDR3 is TGTGCCAGCAGCCCACAGACAGGGAACACTGAAGCTTTCTTT. Translation gives CASSPQTGNTEAFF. The complete variable domain, with remaining parts taken from reference TRBV7-9 and TRBJ1-1, reads DTGVSQNPRHKITKRGQNVTFRCDPISEHNRLYWYRQTLGQGPEFLTYFQNEAQLEKSRLLSDRFSAERPKGSFSTLEIQRTEQGDSAMYLCASSPQTGNTEAFFGQGTRLTVV.

J is TRBJ2-7 and V is TRBV20-1; TRBD1 aligns across 9 bases. Trimming took 6 bases from V and 4 from J; bases not matched to a gene: 10. The CDR3 length is 14 residues. The germline gives CDR1 DFQATT, CDR2 SNEGSKA (reference sequence). CDR3 sequence reads: CSAGPTGGGYEQYF. The DNA of the CDR3 is TGCAGTGCCGGACCCACAGGGGGCGGATACGAGCAGTACTTC.